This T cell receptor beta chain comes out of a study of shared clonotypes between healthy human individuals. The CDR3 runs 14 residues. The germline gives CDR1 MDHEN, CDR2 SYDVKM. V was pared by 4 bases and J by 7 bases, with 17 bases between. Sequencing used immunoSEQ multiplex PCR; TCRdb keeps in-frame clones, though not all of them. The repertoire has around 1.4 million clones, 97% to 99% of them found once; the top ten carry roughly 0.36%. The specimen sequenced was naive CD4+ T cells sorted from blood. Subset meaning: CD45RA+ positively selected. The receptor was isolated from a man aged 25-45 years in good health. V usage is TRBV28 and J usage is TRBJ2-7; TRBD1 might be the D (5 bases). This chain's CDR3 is CASSWQGAGWEQYF. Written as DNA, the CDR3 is TGTGCCAGCAGTTGGCAGGGCGCCGGGTGGGAGCAGTACTTC.